The T cell receptor (beta chain) under discussion was sequenced for a study of OX40 agonist ivuxolimab in advanced cancers. Looking at the study overall: Hepatocellular carcinoma, melanoma, renal cell or head and neck cancer occurred in dose-escalation patients. Patients with prior anti-PD-1, anti-PD-L1 or anti-CTLA-4 therapy were eligible; 35% to 50% had some. Study-wide findings and caveats: By week 6 at 0.1 to 3.0 mg/kg, blood CD4+ and CD8+ T cells had expanded clonally.

Per germline, CDR1 GTSNPN and CDR2 SVGIG (reference sequence). CDR3 length: 13 residues. Deletions cut 2 bases from V and 7 bases from J, with 12 bases between. To note about this clone: The antigen is unknown.

The table came from immunoSEQ multiplex PCR; TCRdb's copy has only in-frame clones and leaves some out. Found here are roughly 70,000 clones, roughly 87% of them singletons; the top ten hold less than 0.65%. The receptor comes from an adult with an advanced solid tumor such as melanoma, head and neck, liver or kidney cancer. This chain joins TRBV30 and TRBJ2-4; the D gene is possibly TRBD2 (6 bases). The source material was CD4+ or CD8+ T cells sorted from blood, sampled in a trial of the OX40 agonist ivuxolimab. The CDR3 DNA is TGTGCCTGGAGTAGCGGGCTTAACAACATTCAGTACTTC. This encodes CAWSSGLNNIQYF.